This T cell receptor beta chain stems from a study of Ad26.COV2.S vaccination and SARS-CoV-2 variants. Study-level findings and limits: For non-spike TCRs, breadth in vaccine recipients resembled that in placebo recipients.

Here immunoSEQ multiplex PCR was the method, and the copy in TCRdb shows in-frame clones only, minus some. This sample has 440,000 or so clones; about nine tenths occur once, and the top ten carry 1.5% to 2%. On this clone itself: Its antigen is as yet unknown.

Trimming took 3 bases from V and 1 from J, leaving 0 bases between them. The CDR3 runs 11 residues. The germline V gene has CDR1 MGHDK and CDR2 SYGVNS. Specified treatment: roughly 20 received Ad26.COV2.S at low or high dose, single or two shots; several received placebo; per-sample allocation not given. Vaccine and placebo recipients were sampled on day 63 after the first injection. An 18-55-year-old adult in Boston served as donor. The genes are TRBV25-1 and TRBJ1-1; D remains ambiguous. Sequencing used peripheral blood, obtained in a trial of Ad26.COV2.S vaccine versus placebo. The sequence was collected from a person between 18 and 65 years old who received the Ad26.COV2.S COVID-19 vaccine or a placebo. CDR3 loop: CASSENTEAFF. CDR3 bases: TGTGCCAGCAGTGAGAACACTGAAGCTTTCTTT.